The clone carrying this TCR beta chain was detected only a few times. Antigen specificity is unknown. Trimming removed 4 bases at V and 1 base at J, with 11 bases between. In germline, CDR1 is LNHDA, CDR2 SQIVND (reference sequence). CDR3 length equals 15 residues. The data belong to a study of vaccination effects on CD4 cells after COVID-19. Study-wide context: Sampling occurred a median 72 days post second dose, range 14 to 241.

Sequencing in the ViraFEST assay came after antigen-specific CD4+ T cells had been expanded with viral peptide pools, which were used to stimulate PBMC. With approximately 9 days of culture completed, CD4+ T cells were isolated. Every participant took two doses of the BNT162b2 or mRNA-1273 vaccine. Days 3 and 7 saw half the medium replaced with IL-2 medium. This table comes from immunoSEQ multiplex PCR, and its TCRdb copy is limited to in-frame clones, with some not included. The repertoire consists of roughly 63,000 clones, with 78% occurring once and the leading ten covering roughly 2%. The source is a human donor who received a COVID-19 vaccine. The sample in question was CD4+ T cells from PBMCs cultured with HCoV-OC43 spike peptides, obtained after COVID-19 vaccination. Subset meaning: HCoV-OC43 spike overlapping peptide pool stimulation. The chain has TRBV19 and TRBJ1-5, with D possibly being TRBD1 (5 bases). CDR3 residues: CASSTGRDSNQPQHF. The CDR3 DNA reads TGTGCCAGTAGTACGGGGAGGGACAGCAATCAGCCCCAGCATTTT.